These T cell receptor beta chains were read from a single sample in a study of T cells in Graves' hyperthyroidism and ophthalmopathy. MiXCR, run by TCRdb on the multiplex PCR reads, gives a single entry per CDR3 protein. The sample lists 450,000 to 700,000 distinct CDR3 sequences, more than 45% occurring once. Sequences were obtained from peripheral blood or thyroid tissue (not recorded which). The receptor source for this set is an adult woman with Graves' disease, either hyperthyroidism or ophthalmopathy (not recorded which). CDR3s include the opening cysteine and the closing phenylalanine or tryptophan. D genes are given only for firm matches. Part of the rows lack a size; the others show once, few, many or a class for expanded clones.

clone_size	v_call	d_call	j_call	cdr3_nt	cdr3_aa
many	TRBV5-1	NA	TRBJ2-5	TGCGCCAGCAGCTTGGCCACAGGGAAACAAGAGACCCAGTACTTC	CASSLATGKQETQYF
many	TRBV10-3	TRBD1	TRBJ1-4	TGTGCCAGCAAGACGATAGGGGGCAGGGTGGTTGATGAAAAACTGTTTTTT	CASKTIGGRVVDEKLFF
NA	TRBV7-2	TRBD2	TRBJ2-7	TGTGCCAGCAGCTCAGGGACTAGCGGGGTCCTCTACGAGCAGTACTTC	CASSSGTSGVLYEQYF
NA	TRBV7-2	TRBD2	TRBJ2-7	TGTGCCAGCAGCCCGGGGGGGTGGAGGATCGGCGAGCAGTACTTC	CASSPGGWRIGEQYF
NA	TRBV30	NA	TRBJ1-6	TGTGCCTGGAGTGTTCGACGGACGAGCTCCTATAATTCACCCCTCCACTTT	CAWSVRRTSSYNSPLHF
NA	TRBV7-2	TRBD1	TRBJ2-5	TGTGCCAGCAGCCGGCCAGGGGGCGGGGAGACCCAGTACTTC	CASSRPGGGETQYF
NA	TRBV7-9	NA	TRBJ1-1	TGTGCCAGCAGCCCAATGGGGGGGAACACCGGGTCTGAAGCTTTCTTT	CASSPMGGNTGSEAFF
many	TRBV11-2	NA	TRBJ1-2	TGTGCCAGCAGCTCTCTCAGTGACAGAGACTATGGCTACACCTTC	CASSSLSDRDYGYTF
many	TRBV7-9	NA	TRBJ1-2	TGTGCCAGCAGCCCCATCCGGGGTGGCAAGGGAGTGTATGGCTACACCTTC	CASSPIRGGKGVYGYTF
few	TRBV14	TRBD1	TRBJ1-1	TGTGCCAGCAGCCGGAGGGGGCACACTGAAGCTTTCTTT	CASSRRGHTEAFF
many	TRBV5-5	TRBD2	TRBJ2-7	TGTGCCAGCAGCTTAAAGACTAGCGGCTACGAGCAGTACTTC	CASSLKTSGYEQYF
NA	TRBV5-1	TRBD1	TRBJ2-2	TGCGCCAGCAGCCCGGAACAGGGGGCCGGGGAGCTGTTTTTT	CASSPEQGAGELFF
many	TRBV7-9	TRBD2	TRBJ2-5	TGTGCCAGCAGCGAAGGACTAGCGGGAGCGGAGACCCAGTACTTC	CASSEGLAGAETQYF
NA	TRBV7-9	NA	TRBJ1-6	TGTGCCAGCAGCTTGGGAACGGTCAGCACTAATTCACCCCTCCACTTT	CASSLGTVSTNSPLHF
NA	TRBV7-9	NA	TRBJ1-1	TGTGCCAGCAGCCAAGATACGGTAAGCGACGAAGAGCTCGAGTTGAACACTGAAGCTTTCTTT	CASSQDTVSDEELELNTEAFF
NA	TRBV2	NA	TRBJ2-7	TGTGCCACCCTGGGACAGGCCGGGGGGGATCAGTACTTC	CATLGQAGGDQYF
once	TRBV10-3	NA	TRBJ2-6	TGTGCCATCAAGGGAAGCTCCTCTGGGGCCAACGTCCTGACTTTC	CAIKGSSSGANVLTF
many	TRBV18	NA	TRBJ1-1	TGTGCCAGCTCGCCTAGGGGTGAGGCTGAAGCTTTCTTT	CASSPRGEAEAFF
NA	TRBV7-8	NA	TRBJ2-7	TGTGCCAGCAGCCCAAACAGGGTTTTGCCCTACGAGCAGTACTTC	CASSPNRVLPYEQYF
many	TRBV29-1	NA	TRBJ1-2	TGCAGCGTTACATCACAGGACCCGTATGGGCGGAGTTCCTATGGCTACACCTTC	CSVTSQDPYGRSSYGYTF
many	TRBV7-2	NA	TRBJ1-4	TGTGCCAGCAGCTTAGTGGGTTGGGAGGCAACTAATGAAAAACTGTTTTTT	CASSLVGWEATNEKLFF
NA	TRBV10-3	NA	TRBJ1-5	TGTGCCATCAGTGAAGGCAGGGGATTCAATCAGCCCCAGCATTTT	CAISEGRGFNQPQHF
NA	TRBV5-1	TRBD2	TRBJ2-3	TGCGCCAGCAGCTTGACCGGGACTAGCGTAACAGATACGCAGTATTTT	CASSLTGTSVTDTQYF
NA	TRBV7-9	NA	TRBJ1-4	TGTGCCAGCAGCGCAACAGGAGGGGCAGCTAATGAAAAACTGTTTTTT	CASSATGGAANEKLFF
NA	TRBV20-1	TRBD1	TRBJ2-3	TGCAGTGCTGACAGGGGGCAGAGTACGCAGTATTTT	CSADRGQSTQYF
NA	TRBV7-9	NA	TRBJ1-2	TGCGCCAGCAGCCTTCGCGACGGACAGAACTATGGCTACACCTTC	CASSLRDGQNYGYTF
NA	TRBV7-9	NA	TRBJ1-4	TGTGCCAGCAGTGGACTAGCGGGGGTAGGGGAAAAACTGTTTTTT	CASSGLAGVGEKLFF
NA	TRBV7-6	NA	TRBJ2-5	TGTGCCAGCAGCTTAGGTGGGCCCACCGGGACCCAGTACTTC	CASSLGGPTGTQYF
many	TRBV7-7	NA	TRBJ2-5	TGTGCTAGCAGCCAAATAGGTGGAGAGACCCAGTACTTC	CASSQIGGETQYF
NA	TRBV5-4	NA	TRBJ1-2	TGTGCCAGCAGCCCTAGACAGGCTGATGGCTACACCTTC	CASSPRQADGYTF
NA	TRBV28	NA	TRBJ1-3	TGTGCCACGGGTAATCTCCGGGAATCTGGAAACACCATATATTTT	CATGNLRESGNTIYF
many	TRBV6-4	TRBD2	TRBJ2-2	TGTGCCAGCAGTGACGGAACTAGCGGCGGGGAGCTGTTTTTT	CASSDGTSGGELFF
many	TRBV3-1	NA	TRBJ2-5	TGTGCCAGCAGCCACCGAGAGACCCAGTACTTC	CASSHRETQYF
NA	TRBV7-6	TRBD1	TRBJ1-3	TGTGCCAGCAGCTTAGGGGACAGCTATGAAAACACCATATATTTT	CASSLGDSYENTIYF
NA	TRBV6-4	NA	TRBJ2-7	TGTGCCAGCAGTGACTACCTGAGGGACGGATCCTACGAGCAGTACTTC	CASSDYLRDGSYEQYF
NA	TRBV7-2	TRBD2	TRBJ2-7	TGTGCCAGCAAGTACGGGGCTAGCGGGAGCTCCCACGAGCAGTACTTC	CASKYGASGSSHEQYF
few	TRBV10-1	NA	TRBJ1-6	TGCGCCAGCAGTGATAAAGACACGATAAATTCACCCCTCCACTTT	CASSDKDTINSPLHF
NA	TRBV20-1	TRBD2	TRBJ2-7	TGCAGACCCGGGACTAGCGGGAGGGAATACGAGCAGTACTTC	CRPGTSGREYEQYF
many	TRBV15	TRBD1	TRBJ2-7	TGTGCCACCAGCAGGGACGGAATTACCGGGACAGGGTACCGCGAGCAGTACTTC	CATSRDGITGTGYREQYF
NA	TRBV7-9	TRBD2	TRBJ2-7	TGTGCCAGCAGTGATCCGGCTAGCGGGATTTCCGAGCAGTACTTC	CASSDPASGISEQYF
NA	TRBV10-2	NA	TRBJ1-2	TGCGCCAGCAGTGAGTCAAACGGCGGTCCTAAAGGCTACACCTTC	CASSESNGGPKGYTF
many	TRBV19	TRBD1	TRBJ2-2	TGTGCCAGTAGACAGGGGGCAGGCACCGGGGAGCTGTTTTTT	CASRQGAGTGELFF
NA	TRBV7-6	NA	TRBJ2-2	TGTGCCAGCAGCCCAACCGGAGCCAACACCGGGGAGCTGTCTTGG	CASSPTGANTGELSW
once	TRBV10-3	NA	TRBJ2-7	TGTGCCATCAGTCGGAAGTCGAGGGGTATCGCGTACCACTACGAGCAGTACTTC	CAISRKSRGIAYHYEQYF
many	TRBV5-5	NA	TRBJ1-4	TGTGCCAGCAGCTTGGGCGGGAATGAAAAACTGTTTTTT	CASSLGGNEKLFF
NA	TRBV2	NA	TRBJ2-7	TGTGCCAGCAGTGATGGAGGGTTCTACGAGCAGTACTTC	CASSDGGFYEQYF
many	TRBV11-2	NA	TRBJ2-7	TGTGCCAGCAGCTTAGGGCCGGGGAACGAGCAGTACTTC	CASSLGPGNEQYF
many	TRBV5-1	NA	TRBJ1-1	TGCGCCAGCAGCTTGGATGGGCAGGGGAACACTGAAGCTTTCTTT	CASSLDGQGNTEAFF
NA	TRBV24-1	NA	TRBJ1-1	TGTGCCACCAGTTTCGGGACATCTGAAGCTTTCTTT	CATSFGTSEAFF
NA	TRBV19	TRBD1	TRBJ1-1	TGTGCCAGTAGCTTGACAGGGAGTTCTACTGAAGCTTTCTTT	CASSLTGSSTEAFF
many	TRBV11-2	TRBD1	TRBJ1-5	TGTGCCAGCAGCTCACCTGTCCCGGGACAGGACGCGATTGGCAATCAGCCCCAGCATTTT	CASSSPVPGQDAIGNQPQHF
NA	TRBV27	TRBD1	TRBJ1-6	TGTGCCAGCAGTTTAATTCGCGGCGCGGGGGGACAGGGGTTCTCGCCCCTCCACTTT	CASSLIRGAGGQGFSPLHF
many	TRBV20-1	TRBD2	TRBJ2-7	TGCAGTGCTAGTAGTATAGCGGGAGGATTTGAGCAGTACTTC	CSASSIAGGFEQYF
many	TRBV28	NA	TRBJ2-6	TGTGCCACCACCGGATGGGCCAACGTCCTGACTTTC	CATTGWANVLTF
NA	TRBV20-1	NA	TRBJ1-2	TGCAGTGCTAGAGGGACCTATGGCTACACCTTC	CSARGTYGYTF
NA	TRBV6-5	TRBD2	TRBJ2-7	TGTGCCAGCAGAGGGAGCGGGAGGAGGCACGAGCAGTACTTC	CASRGSGRRHEQYF
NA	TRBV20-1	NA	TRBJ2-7	TGCAGTGCTAGCCCGGACGGTTGGGGAAGGGACGAGCAGTACTTC	CSASPDGWGRDEQYF
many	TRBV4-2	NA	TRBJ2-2	TGTGCCAGCAGCCAAGATCGTCCTCCGCGATCGGCCGGGGAGCTGTTTTTT	CASSQDRPPRSAGELFF
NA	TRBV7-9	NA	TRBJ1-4	TGTGCCAGCAGCTCAGGGACTAGTGAAAAACTGTTTTTT	CASSSGTSEKLFF